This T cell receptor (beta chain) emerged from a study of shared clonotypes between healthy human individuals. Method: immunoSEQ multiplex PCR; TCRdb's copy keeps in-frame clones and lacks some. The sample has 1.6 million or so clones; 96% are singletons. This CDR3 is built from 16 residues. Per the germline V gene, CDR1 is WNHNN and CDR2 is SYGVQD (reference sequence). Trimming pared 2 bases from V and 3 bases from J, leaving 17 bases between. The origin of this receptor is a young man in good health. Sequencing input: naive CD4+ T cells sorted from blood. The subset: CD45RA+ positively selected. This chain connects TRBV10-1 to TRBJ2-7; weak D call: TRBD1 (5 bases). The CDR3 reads CASSETAGLGIYEQYF. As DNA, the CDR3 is TGCGCCAGCAGTGAGACGGCAGGGCTAGGTATCTACGAGCAGTACTTC.